This TCR beta chain was sequenced in a study of Ad26.COV2.S vaccination and SARS-CoV-2 variants. Overall study: Ad26.COV2.S arm of COV1001 included the donor.

Measured with immunoSEQ multiplex PCR; TCRdb has only the in-frame clones, and not every one. The sample records roughly 680,000 clones, roughly 90% being singletons. Treatment reported: 15 to 20 received Ad26.COV2.S at low or high dose, single or two shots; roughly five received placebo; per-sample allocation not given. The study sampled participants on day 63 after the first vaccine or placebo injection. Study-level findings and limits: In TCR breadth and depth analyses, total T cell responses may have been underestimated. Breadth of non-spike TCRs did not differ between vaccinees and placebo recipients. Marked by substantial breadth, spike-specific CD8+ and CD4+ T cell responses were reportedly seen after vaccination.

A word on this clone: Its antigen remains unknown. Other DNA sequences of this sample code for an identical CDR3.

Looked up from germline, CDR1 is SGHKS and CDR2 is YYEKEE (reference sequence). The CDR3 loop spans 15 amino acids. V gave up 3 bases and J gave up 0 bases; unmatched junction bases: 2. The source of this sequence is a person aged 18-65 years who received the Ad26.COV2.S COVID-19 vaccine or a placebo. The sample was peripheral blood, taken in a trial of Ad26.COV2.S vaccine versus placebo. The rearrangement links TRBV5-5 to TRBJ2-2; 7 bases fit TRBD1. This chain's CDR3 is CASSSGQSNTGELFF. The CDR3 region has the DNA TGTGCCAGCAGCTCGGGACAGTCGAACACCGGGGAGCTGTTTTTT.